This is a list of T cell receptor beta chains from one sample in a study of naive and memory T cell subsets. A single record per CDR3 protein comes from TCRdb applying MiXCR to the UMI-ligation and nested PCR reads. The repertoire holds more than 100,000 distinct CDR3 sequences, with 36% as singletons. Sequenced material: central memory CD4+ T cells from blood. Receptor source: a human donor in good health. Both conserved end residues are part of each CDR3.

V	CDR3
TRBV5-1	CASRTGNSYNEQFF
TRBV20-1	CSAGLQGEGNQPQHF
TRBV7-8	CASSLVGGYEQYF
TRBV6-2/TRBV6-3	CASQTGEGTDTQYF
TRBV28	CASSYGDSSYEQYF
TRBV3-1	CASSNRALEQYF
TRBV7-9	CASSLEAPDTQYF
TRBV30	CARDATSGLRSDTQYF
TRBV20-1	CSARVLTEAFF
TRBV3-1	CASSPRAQNTDTQYF
TRBV2	CASKGWTLNTEAFF
TRBV28	CASFRYVAFF
TRBV28	CASSFAGMWAGANVLTF
TRBV20-1	CSAPPGTSGGHNEQFF
TRBV20-1	CSATGLHEQFF
TRBV20-1	CSASARVDNQPQHF
TRBV6-6	CASRQPATGESYEQYF
TRBV5-6	CASRRDYTDTQYF
TRBV20-1	CSARDIGLALNEQFF
TRBV20-1	CSARQRDTDTQYF
TRBV18	CASSPRASTETQYF
TRBV6-5	CASSYNSGKNIQYF
TRBV12-3/TRBV12-4	CASSFTGVTEAFF
TRBV24-1	CATSASGVRNQPQHF